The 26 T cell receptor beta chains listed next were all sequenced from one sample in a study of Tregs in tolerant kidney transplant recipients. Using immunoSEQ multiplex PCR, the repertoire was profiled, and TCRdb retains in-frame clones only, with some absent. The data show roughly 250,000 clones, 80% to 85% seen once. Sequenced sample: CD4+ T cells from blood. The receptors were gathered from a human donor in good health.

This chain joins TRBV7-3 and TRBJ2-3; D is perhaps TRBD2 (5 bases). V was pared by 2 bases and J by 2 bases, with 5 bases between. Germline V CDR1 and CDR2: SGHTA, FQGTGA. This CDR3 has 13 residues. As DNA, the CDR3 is TGTGCCAGCAGCTTACGGGACACAGATACGCAGTATTTT. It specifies CASSLRDTDTQYF.

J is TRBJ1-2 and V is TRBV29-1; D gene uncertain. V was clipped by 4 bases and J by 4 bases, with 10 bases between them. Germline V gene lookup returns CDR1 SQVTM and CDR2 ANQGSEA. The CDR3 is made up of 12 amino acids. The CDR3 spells CSVVPVGYGYTF. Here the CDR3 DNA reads TGCAGCGTTGTTCCGGTGGGCTATGGCTACACCTTC.

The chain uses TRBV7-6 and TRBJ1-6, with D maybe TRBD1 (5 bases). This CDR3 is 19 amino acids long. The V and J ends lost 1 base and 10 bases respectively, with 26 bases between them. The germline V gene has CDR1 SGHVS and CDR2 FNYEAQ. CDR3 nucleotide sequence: TGTGCCAGCAGCTTAGGATCCACGTGGGGGTCCCGCGCGTCATCACCCCTCCACTTT. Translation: CASSLGSTWGSRASSPLHF.

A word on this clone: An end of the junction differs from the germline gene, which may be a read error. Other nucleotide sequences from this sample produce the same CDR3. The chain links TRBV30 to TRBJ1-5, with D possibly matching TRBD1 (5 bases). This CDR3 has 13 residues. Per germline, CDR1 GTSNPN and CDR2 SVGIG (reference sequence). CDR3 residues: CAYAGTQDQPQHF. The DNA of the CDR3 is TGCGCCTACGCCGGGACGCAGGATCAGCCCCAGCATTTT. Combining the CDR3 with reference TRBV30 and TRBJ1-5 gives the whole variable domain SQTIHQWPATLVQPVGSPLSLECTVEGTSNPNLYWYRQAAGRGLQLLFYSVGIGQISSEVPQNLSASRPQDRQFILSSKKLLLSDSGFYLCAYAGTQDQPQHFGDGTRLSIL.

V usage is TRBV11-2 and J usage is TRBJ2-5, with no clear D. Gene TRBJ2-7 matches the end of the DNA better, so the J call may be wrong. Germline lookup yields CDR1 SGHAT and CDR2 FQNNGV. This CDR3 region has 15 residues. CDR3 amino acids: CASSLEVMVSYEQYF. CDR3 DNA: TGTGCCAGCAGCTTAGAAGTCATGGTCTCCTACGAGCAGTACTTC.

For the CDR3, the DNA is TGTGCCAGCAGTGAATTTGGGACAGGGCTTTACAATGAGCAGTTCTTC. Translating gives CASSEFGTGLYNEQFF. The chain couples TRBV6-1 to TRBJ2-1; 9 bases align to TRBD1. Per germline, CDR1 MNHNS and CDR2 SASEGT. The junction had 6 bases not matched to a gene; V was cut back by 2 bases and J by 4 bases. This CDR3 is built from 16 residues.

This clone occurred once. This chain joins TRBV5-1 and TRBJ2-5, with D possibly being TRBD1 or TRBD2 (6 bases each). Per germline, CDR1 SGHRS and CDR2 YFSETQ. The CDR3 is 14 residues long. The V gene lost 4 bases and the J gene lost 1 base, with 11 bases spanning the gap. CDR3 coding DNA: TGCGCCAGCAGCCGACTAGGGGGCCAAGAGACCCAGTACTTC. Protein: CASSRLGGQETQYF.

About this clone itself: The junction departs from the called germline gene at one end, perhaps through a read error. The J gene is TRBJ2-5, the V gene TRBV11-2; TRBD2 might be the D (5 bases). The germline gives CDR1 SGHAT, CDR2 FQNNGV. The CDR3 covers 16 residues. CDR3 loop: CAGSPIRRGLTETQYF. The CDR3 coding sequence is TGTGCCGGCAGCCCGATCCGCCGGGGATTAACGGAGACCCAGTACTTC. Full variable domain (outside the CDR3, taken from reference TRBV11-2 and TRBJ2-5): EAGVAQSPRYKIIEKRQSVAFWCNPISGHATLYWYQQILGQGPKLLIQFQNNGVVDDSQLPKDRFSAERLKGVDSTLKIQPAKLEDSAVYLCAGSPIRRGLTETQYFGPGTRLLVL.

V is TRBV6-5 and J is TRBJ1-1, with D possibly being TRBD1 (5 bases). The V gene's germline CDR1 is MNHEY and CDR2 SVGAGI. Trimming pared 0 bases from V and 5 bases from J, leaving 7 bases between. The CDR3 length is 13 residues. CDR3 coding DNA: TGTGCCAGCAGTTACTCGGGGGGGACTGAAGCTTTCTTT. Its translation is CASSYSGGTEAFF.

CDR3 sequence reads: CASSPSVAGVETQYF. CDR3 DNA sequence: TGTGCCAGCTCACCATCGGTAGCGGGAGTGGAGACCCAGTACTTC. The genes are TRBV18 and TRBJ2-5; 9 nucleotides line up with TRBD2. V was pared by 2 bases and J by 5 bases, with 6 bases of the junction left unmatched. Germline V CDR1 and CDR2: KGHSH, LQKENI. CDR3 size: 15 residues.

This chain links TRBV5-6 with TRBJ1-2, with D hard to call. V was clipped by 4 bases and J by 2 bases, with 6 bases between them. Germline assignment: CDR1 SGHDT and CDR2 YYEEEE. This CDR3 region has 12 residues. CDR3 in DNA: TGTGCCAGCAGCCCGGGGAACTATGGCTACACCTTC. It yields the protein CASSPGNYGYTF.

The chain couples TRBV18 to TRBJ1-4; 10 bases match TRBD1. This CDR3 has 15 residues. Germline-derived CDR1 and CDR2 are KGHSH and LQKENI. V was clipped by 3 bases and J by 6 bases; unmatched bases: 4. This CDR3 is CASSPLGTGDEKLFF. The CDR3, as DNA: TGTGCCAGCTCACCTCTTGGGACAGGGGATGAAAAACTGTTTTTT.

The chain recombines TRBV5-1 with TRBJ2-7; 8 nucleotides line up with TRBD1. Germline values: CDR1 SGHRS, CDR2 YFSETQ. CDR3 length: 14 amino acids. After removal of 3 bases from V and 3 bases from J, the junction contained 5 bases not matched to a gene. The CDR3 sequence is CASSSSGQVYEQYF. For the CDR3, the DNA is TGCGCCAGCAGCTCCTCGGGACAGGTCTACGAGCAGTACTTC.

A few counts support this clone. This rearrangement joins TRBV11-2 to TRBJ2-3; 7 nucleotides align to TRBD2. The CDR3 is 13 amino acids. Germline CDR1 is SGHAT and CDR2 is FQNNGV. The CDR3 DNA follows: TGTGCTTCCCAAGGGAGGGAGGAAGATACGCAGTATTTT. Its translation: CASQGREEDTQYF.

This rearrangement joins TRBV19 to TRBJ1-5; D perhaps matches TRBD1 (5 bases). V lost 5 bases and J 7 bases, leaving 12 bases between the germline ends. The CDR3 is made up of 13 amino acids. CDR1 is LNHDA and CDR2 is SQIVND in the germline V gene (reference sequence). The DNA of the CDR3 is TGTGCCAGTAGTCTTGACCGGGGGCAGCCCCAGCATTTT. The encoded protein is CASSLDRGQPQHF.

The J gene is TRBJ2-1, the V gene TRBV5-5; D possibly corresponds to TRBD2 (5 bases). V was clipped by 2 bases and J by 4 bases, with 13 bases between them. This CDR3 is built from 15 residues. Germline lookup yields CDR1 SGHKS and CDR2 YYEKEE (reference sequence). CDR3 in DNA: TGTGCCAGCAGCTTTGTGCTAGCAAAGTACAATGAGCAGTTCTTC. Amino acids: CASSFVLAKYNEQFF.

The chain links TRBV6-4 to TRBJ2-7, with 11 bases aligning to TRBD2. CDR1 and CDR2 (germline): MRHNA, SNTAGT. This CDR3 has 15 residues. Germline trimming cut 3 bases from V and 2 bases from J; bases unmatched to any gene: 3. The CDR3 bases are TGTGCCAGCAGTGAGGCTAGCGGGGGGCCCTACGAGCAGTACTTC. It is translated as CASSEASGGPYEQYF.

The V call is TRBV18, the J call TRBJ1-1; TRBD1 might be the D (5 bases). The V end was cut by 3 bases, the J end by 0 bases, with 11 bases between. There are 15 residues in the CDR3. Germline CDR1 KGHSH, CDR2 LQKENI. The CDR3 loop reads CASSPRGRLNTEAFF. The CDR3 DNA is TGTGCCAGCTCACCTCGGGGACGTTTGAACACTGAAGCTTTCTTT.

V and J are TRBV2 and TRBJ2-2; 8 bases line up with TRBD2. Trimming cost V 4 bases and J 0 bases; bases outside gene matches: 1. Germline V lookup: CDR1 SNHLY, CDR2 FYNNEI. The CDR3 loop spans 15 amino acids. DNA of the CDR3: TGTGCCAGCAGTGGGACTAGCTCGAACACCGGGGAGCTGTTTTTT. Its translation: CASSGTSSNTGELFF.

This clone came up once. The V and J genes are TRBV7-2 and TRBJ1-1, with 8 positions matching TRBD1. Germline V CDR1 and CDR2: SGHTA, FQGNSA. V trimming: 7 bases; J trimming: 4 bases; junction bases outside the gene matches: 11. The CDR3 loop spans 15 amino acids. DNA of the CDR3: TGTGCCAGCACCACCACCAGGGGGCCTGGCACTGAAGCTTTCTTT. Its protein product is CASTTTRGPGTEAFF.

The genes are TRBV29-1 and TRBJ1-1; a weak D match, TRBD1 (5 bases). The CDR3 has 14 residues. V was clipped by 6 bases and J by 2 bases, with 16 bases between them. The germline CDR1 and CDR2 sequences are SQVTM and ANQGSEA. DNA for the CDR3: TGCAGCGTGGCATACTGGGGGGGTAACACTGAAGCTTTCTTT. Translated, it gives CSVAYWGGNTEAFF. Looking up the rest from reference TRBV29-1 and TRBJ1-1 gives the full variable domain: SAVISQKPSRDICQRGTSLTIQCQVDSQVTMMFWYRQQPGQSLTLIATANQGSEATYESGFVIDKFPISRPNLTFSTLTVSNMSPEDSSIYLCSVAYWGGNTEAFFGQGTRLTVV.

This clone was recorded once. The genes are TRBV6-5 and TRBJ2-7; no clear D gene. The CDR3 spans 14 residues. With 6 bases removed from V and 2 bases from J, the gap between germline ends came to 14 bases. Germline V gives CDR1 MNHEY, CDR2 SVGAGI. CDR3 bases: TGTGCCAGCAGCTTGCGCCTTCCGACCTACGAGCAGTACTTC. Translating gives CASSLRLPTYEQYF.

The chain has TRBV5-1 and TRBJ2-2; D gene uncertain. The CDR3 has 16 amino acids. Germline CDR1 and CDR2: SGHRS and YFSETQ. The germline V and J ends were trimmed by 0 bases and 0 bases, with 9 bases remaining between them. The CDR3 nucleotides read TGCGCCAGCAGCTTGGGGCTCCCTTCGAACACCGGGGAGCTGTTTTTT. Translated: CASSLGLPSNTGELFF.

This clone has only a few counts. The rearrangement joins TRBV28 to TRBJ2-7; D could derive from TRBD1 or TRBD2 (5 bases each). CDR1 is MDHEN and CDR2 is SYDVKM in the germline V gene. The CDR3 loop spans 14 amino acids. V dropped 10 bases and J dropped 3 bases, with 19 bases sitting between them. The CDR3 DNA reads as TGTGCCATACGGCACCGGGACGGGTTCTACGAGCAGTACTTC. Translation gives CAIRHRDGFYEQYF.

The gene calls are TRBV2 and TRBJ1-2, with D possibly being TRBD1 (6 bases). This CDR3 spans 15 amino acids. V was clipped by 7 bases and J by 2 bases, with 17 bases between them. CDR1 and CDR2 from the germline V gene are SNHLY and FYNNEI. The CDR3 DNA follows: TGTGCCAGCAAGTCTACTCGGACAGACAACTATGGCTACACCTTC. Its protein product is CASKSTRTDNYGYTF.

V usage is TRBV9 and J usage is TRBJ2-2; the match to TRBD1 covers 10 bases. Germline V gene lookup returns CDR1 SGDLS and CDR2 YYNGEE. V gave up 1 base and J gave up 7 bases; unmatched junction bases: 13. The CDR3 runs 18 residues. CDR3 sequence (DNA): TGTGCCAGCAGCGTATCCGGGACAGGGGTGGCCGGTTTCGGGGAGCTGTTTTTT. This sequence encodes CASSVSGTGVAGFGELFF.